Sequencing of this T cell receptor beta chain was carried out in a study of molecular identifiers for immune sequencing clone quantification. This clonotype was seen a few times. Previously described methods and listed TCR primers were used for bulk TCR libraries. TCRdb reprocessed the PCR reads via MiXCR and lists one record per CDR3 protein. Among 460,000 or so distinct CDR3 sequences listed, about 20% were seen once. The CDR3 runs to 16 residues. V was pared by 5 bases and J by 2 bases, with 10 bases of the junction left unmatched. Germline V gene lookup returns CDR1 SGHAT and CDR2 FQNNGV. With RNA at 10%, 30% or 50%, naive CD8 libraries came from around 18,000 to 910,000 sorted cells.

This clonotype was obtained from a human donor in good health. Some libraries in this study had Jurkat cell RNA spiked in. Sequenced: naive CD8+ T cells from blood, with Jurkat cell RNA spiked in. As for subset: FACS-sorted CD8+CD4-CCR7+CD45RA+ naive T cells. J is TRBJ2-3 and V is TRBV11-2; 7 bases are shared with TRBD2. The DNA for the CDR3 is TGTGCCAGCAGCCATCCCCCACTAGCGATCACAGATACGCAGTATTTT. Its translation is CASSHPPLAITDTQYF.